The next 24 T cell receptor beta chains were all read from a single sample in a study of technical replicates of blood from a handful of donors. The assay was immunoSEQ multiplex PCR, and TCRdb's table has in-frame clones only and misses some. The top ten hold around 0.24% of the sample, which has around 90,000 clones, just under 95% seen once. The sample was T cells isolated from PBMCs. The origin of the receptors is a human donor in good health.

Comments on this clone: An end of the junction differs from the germline gene, which may be a read error. The chain employs TRBV19 and TRBJ2-4; 8 bases fit TRBD1. The CDR3 is 15 amino acids. From germline, CDR1 is LNHDA and CDR2 SQIVND (reference sequence). CDR3 nucleotide sequence: TGTGCCAGTGGTATCCGGGGGCAGGGGGCTGACATTCAGTACTTC. Translating it yields CASGIRGQGADIQYF.

V usage is TRBV7-6 and J usage is TRBJ2-1; 10 bases agree with TRBD1. The germline V gene has CDR1 SGHVS and CDR2 FNYEAQ. The trim removed 5 bases at V and 6 bases at J, leaving 1 base unmatched. The CDR3 has 13 amino acids. The CDR3 loop reads CASSGTGANEQFF. The CDR3 DNA reads TGTGCCAGCAGCGGGACAGGGGCCAATGAGCAGTTCTTC.

V gene TRBV28 combines with J gene TRBJ1-1; 7 bases agree with TRBD1. V dropped 6 bases and J dropped 5; count of bases not matched to a gene: 9. Germline V CDR1 and CDR2: MDHEN, SYDVKM. The CDR3 length is 14 residues. The CDR3 DNA reads as TGTGCCAGCAGGATATCAGGGGGATGGACTGAAGCTTTCTTT. Its protein product is CASRISGGWTEAFF.

The chain uses TRBV6-1 and TRBJ2-1; 8 bases match TRBD1. Per germline, CDR1 MNHNS and CDR2 SASEGT. The CDR3 totals 15 residues. Losses at the gene ends were 2 bases for V and 7 bases for J; bases not matched to a gene: 7. CDR3 sequence reads: CASSEPQGALNEQFF. DNA of the CDR3: TGTGCCAGCAGTGAACCCCAGGGGGCCTTGAATGAGCAGTTCTTC.

The chain recombines TRBV15 with TRBJ1-1; 7 nucleotides line up with TRBD1. Germline CDR1 and CDR2: LNHNV and YYDKDF (reference sequence). The ends lost 2 bases at V and 4 bases at J; junction bases unmatched: 4. The CDR3 is made up of 14 amino acids. CDR3 sequence: CATSRPGQATEAFF. CDR3 coding DNA: TGTGCCACCAGCAGACCTGGACAGGCCACTGAAGCTTTCTTT.

The V gene is TRBV4-1, the J gene TRBJ2-5; D is possibly TRBD1 (8 bases). Germline V gives CDR1 MGHRA, CDR2 YSYEKL. Deletions cut 4 bases from V and 2 bases from J, with 17 bases between. The CDR3 sequence is 16 residues long. This CDR3 is CASSPTDRGGQETQYF. In DNA, the CDR3 is TGCGCCAGCAGCCCTACTGACAGGGGAGGGCAAGAGACCCAGTACTTC.

V and J are TRBV27 and TRBJ2-7, with 12 bases fitting TRBD2. The length of the CDR3 is 19 residues. The V segment lost 1 base and the J segment 2 bases; nucleotides outside the gene matches: 12. Looked up from germline, CDR1 is MNHEY and CDR2 is SMNVEV (reference sequence). CDR3 amino acids: CASSLFPFTASGGAYEQYF. The CDR3 DNA is TGTGCCAGCAGTTTATTCCCCTTCACCGCTAGCGGGGGGGCCTACGAGCAGTACTTC.

The chain has TRBV6-6 and TRBJ2-3, with 8 bases that match TRBD2. The CDR3 is 13 residues long. Unmatched junction bases numbered 8, after V lost 8 bases and J lost 7 bases. Per germline, CDR1 MNHNY and CDR2 SVGAGI (reference sequence). The CDR3: CASSSSGSYTQYF. The CDR3 DNA follows: TGTGCCAGCTCATCGAGCGGGAGTTATACGCAGTATTTT.

V gene TRBV19 combines with J gene TRBJ2-1; D is uncertain. Germline-derived CDR1 and CDR2 are LNHDA and SQIVND (reference sequence). CDR3 size: 11 residues. Trimming stripped 5 bases from V and 9 bases from J, with 8 bases between. CDR3 DNA: TGTGCCAGTAGTTCCCATCCTGAGCAGTTCTTC. Its translation is CASSSHPEQFF.

V usage is TRBV18 and J usage is TRBJ1-2, with D uncertain. The CDR3 has 12 amino acids. Germline CDR1 is KGHSH and CDR2 is LQKENI. The ends were cut back, 4 bases at V and 5 bases at J, with 8 bases in the middle. CDR3 sequence reads: CASSLPGYGYTF. The CDR3 DNA reads as TGTGCCAGCTCACTCCCGGGTTATGGCTACACCTTC.

CDR3 region: CASSLLQGSNEQYF. CDR3 coding DNA: TGTGCCAGCAGCTTGTTACAGGGGTCAAATGAGCAGTACTTC. The J gene is TRBJ2-7, the V gene TRBV11-3; 7 bases are a match to TRBD1. Per the germline V gene, CDR1 is SGHNT and CDR2 is YENEEA. The J segment lost 7 bases and the V segment lost 3 bases, leaving 9 bases of the junction unmatched. There are 14 residues in the CDR3.

V and J are TRBV5-1 and TRBJ1-1; D is undetermined. The CDR3 has 14 amino acids. Trimming pared 1 base from V and 1 base from J, leaving 8 bases between. The germline V gene encodes CDR1 SGHRS and CDR2 YFSETQ. The CDR3 spells CASSLSAGNTEAFF. In DNA, the CDR3 is TGCGCCAGCAGCTTGTCGGCAGGGAACACTGAAGCTTTCTTT.

The rearrangement links TRBV5-1 to TRBJ2-3, with 9 bases lining up with TRBD1. Per germline, CDR1 SGHRS and CDR2 YFSETQ. The CDR3 length is 15 residues. V lost 2 bases, J lost 4 bases, and 5 bases stayed unmatched. The CDR3 is CASSLGTGSPDTQYF. CDR3 coding DNA: TGCGCCAGCAGCTTAGGGACAGGGAGTCCAGATACGCAGTATTTT.

The chain uses TRBV18 and TRBJ2-1; D is possibly TRBD2 (5 bases). There are 16 residues in the CDR3. The V end was cut by 0 bases, the J end by 9 bases, with 18 bases between. Germline V lookup: CDR1 KGHSH, CDR2 LQKENI. As DNA, the CDR3 is TGTGCCAGCTCACCACCGTCCGTACGGGGTCAAGGTGAGCAGTTCTTC. Its protein product is CASSPPSVRGQGEQFF.

The V call is TRBV7-9, the J call TRBJ2-3; 7 bases match TRBD2. The CDR3 is 13 amino acids. The V segment lost 5 bases and the J segment 9 bases; nucleotides outside the gene matches: 8. Per germline, CDR1 SEHNR and CDR2 FQNEAQ (reference sequence). CDR3 nucleotides: TGTGCCAGCAGCCAAACCCCTAGCGGAACGCAGTATTTT. Residues: CASSQTPSGTQYF.

This clone was observed a single time. This rearrangement joins TRBV5-1 to TRBJ2-5, with D unclear. Germline V gene sequence: CDR1 SGHRS, CDR2 YFSETQ. Trimming stripped 5 bases from V and 5 bases from J, with 28 bases between. The CDR3 runs to 18 residues. CDR3 residues: CASRFINRVDLLDETQYF. The CDR3 DNA follows: TGCGCCAGCAGATTTATTAACCGGGTCGACCTACTCGATGAGACCCAGTACTTC.

The chain couples TRBV28 to TRBJ1-2; 7 positions agree with TRBD1. Germline V gene sequence: CDR1 MDHEN, CDR2 SYDVKM. V lost 3 bases, J lost 8 bases, and 6 bases stayed unmatched. This CDR3 comprises 13 residues. The CDR3 loop reads CASSFRGLGGYTF. The DNA of the CDR3 is TGTGCCAGCAGTTTTAGGGGGCTGGGGGGCTACACCTTC.

Regarding this clone: Its ends do not fully match the called genes, so a read error is possible. V is TRBV7-9 and J is TRBJ2-3, with D possibly matching TRBD1 (6 bases). Germline CDR1 SEHNR, CDR2 FQNEAQ (reference sequence). This CDR3 has 11 residues. CDR3 amino acids: CASSSSGTRHF. The DNA of the CDR3 is TGTGCCAGCAGCTCATCCGGGACAAGACATTTT.

The gene calls are TRBV9 and TRBJ2-6, with a possible D match to TRBD2 (6 bases). Between the trimmed V and J ends, which lost 4 bases and 4 bases, there was a span of 15 bases. CDR1 is SGDLS, CDR2 YYNGEE, per germline. The CDR3 has 16 amino acids. CDR3 amino acids: CASSPSAGRGANVLTF. CDR3 sequence (DNA): TGTGCCAGCAGCCCTTCGGCGGGGCGAGGGGCCAACGTCCTGACTTTC. The complete variable domain, with remaining parts taken from reference TRBV9 and TRBJ2-6, reads DSGVTQTPKHLITATGQRVTLRCSPRSGDLSVYWYQQSLDQGLQFLIQYYNGEERAKGNILERFSAQQFPDLHSELNLSSLELGDSALYFCASSPSAGRGANVLTFGAGSRLTVL.

This chain joins TRBV28 and TRBJ1-4; D is perhaps TRBD1 (5 bases). Germline CDR1 reads MDHEN; CDR2 reads SYDVKM. V lost 1 base and J 7 bases, leaving 13 bases between the germline ends. The CDR3 has 15 residues. Here the CDR3 reads CASSLFRQGGEKLFF. As DNA, the CDR3 is TGTGCCAGCAGTTTATTTAGGCAGGGCGGTGAAAAACTGTTTTTT.

This chain connects TRBV6-5 to TRBJ2-7; TRBD1 aligns across 10 bases. CDR1 and CDR2 from the germline V gene are MNHEY and SVGAGI. The CDR3 contains 15 residues. V was clipped by 2 bases and J by 4 bases; unmatched bases: 5. Here the CDR3 reads CASSYPSGQGYEQYF. Here the CDR3 DNA reads TGTGCCAGCAGTTACCCATCGGGACAGGGGTACGAGCAGTACTTC.

The V gene is TRBV6-5, the J gene TRBJ1-6; TRBD1 matches at 8 bases. The V and J ends lost 2 bases and 6 bases, in that order; junction bases with no gene match: 6. This CDR3 comprises 16 residues. Germline lookup yields CDR1 MNHEY and CDR2 SVGAGI. For the CDR3, the DNA is TGTGCCAGCAGTTACAGACAGGGGAACCCTAATTCACCCCTCCACTTT. Translation: CASSYRQGNPNSPLHF.

CDR3 DNA: TGTGCCAGCAGCCAGACAGGGGATGAATCACCCCTCCACTTT. This gives the protein CASSQTGDESPLHF. The rearrangement joins TRBV7-2 to TRBJ1-6; 8 nucleotides line up with TRBD1. V was pared by 5 bases and J by 10 bases, with 7 bases of the junction left unmatched. There are 14 residues in the CDR3. Germline lookup yields CDR1 SGHTA and CDR2 FQGNSA.

CDR3 DNA sequence: TGTGCCAGCAGCTTAACAGGGGAAATGGGCACAGATACGCAGTATTTT. Its translation is CASSLTGEMGTDTQYF. This chain joins TRBV13 and TRBJ2-3; TRBD1 aligns across 7 bases. This CDR3 has 16 residues. Germline lookup yields CDR1 PRHDT and CDR2 FYEKMQ (reference sequence). Trimming cost V 2 bases and J 1 base; bases outside gene matches: 6.